A single sample gave rise to the 24 T cell receptor beta chains below, sequenced in a study of blood T cell repertoires in COVID-19. Some clones are missing from TCRdb's copy, which holds only in-frame ones; the method was immunoSEQ multiplex PCR. Seen here are about 85,000 clones, almost 90% observed once, and the top ten hold roughly 4.5%. The specimen sequenced was peripheral blood. Receptors were obtained from an elderly woman with active or convalescent COVID-19.

The V gene is TRBV28, the J gene TRBJ2-1, with TRBD1 matching over 8 bases. The germline gives CDR1 MDHEN, CDR2 SYDVKM. The ends lost 5 bases at V and 7 bases at J; junction bases unmatched: 7. The CDR3 is made up of 14 amino acids. The chain's CDR3 is CASSNRGLWNEQFF. CDR3 bases: TGTGCCAGCAGTAACAGGGGGTTGTGGAATGAGCAGTTCTTC.

The rearrangement joins TRBV7-2 to TRBJ2-7; 7 bases agree with TRBD2. The CDR3 consists of 13 residues. With V trimmed by 3 bases and J by 6 bases, 5 bases remained unmatched. CDR1 and CDR2 (germline): SGHTA, FQGNSA. The CDR3 is CASSFGGGGEQYF. DNA of the CDR3: TGTGCCAGCAGCTTCGGTGGGGGGGGCGAGCAGTACTTC.

V and J are TRBV5-1 and TRBJ2-6; the match to TRBD2 covers 7 bases. CDR3 length equals 13 residues. CDR1 is SGHRS and CDR2 is YFSETQ in the germline V gene. V gave up 8 bases and J gave up 4 bases; unmatched junction bases: 3. The CDR3 protein is CASREAGANVLTF. As DNA, the CDR3 is TGCGCCAGTCGGGAGGCGGGGGCCAACGTCCTGACTTTC.

J is TRBJ2-1 and V is TRBV28; D might be TRBD2 (5 bases). Germline-derived CDR1 and CDR2 are MDHEN and SYDVKM. Trimming left V 7 bases short and J 2 bases short, with 15 bases between. The CDR3 has 15 residues. In nucleotides, the CDR3 is TGTGCCAGCAAACTTGGCGGGCGTACCTACAATGAGCAGTTCTTC. Residues: CASKLGGRTYNEQFF.

Only one count was recorded for this clone. The gene calls are TRBV3-1 (or the pseudogene TRBV3-2) and TRBJ1-6, with unresolved D. The CDR3 totals 13 residues. Germline lookup yields CDR1 LGHDT and CDR2 YNNKEL (reference sequence). V was cut by 1 base and J by 7 bases, with 5 bases left in between. The chain's CDR3 is CASSQGRNSPLHF. The DNA for the CDR3 is TGTGCCAGCAGCCAAGGTAGAAATTCACCCCTCCACTTT.

This clone has just a few counts. The gene calls are TRBV28 and TRBJ2-1; 8 nucleotides agree with TRBD1. The CDR3 has 13 amino acids. Germline V gives CDR1 MDHEN, CDR2 SYDVKM. Germline trimming cut 6 bases from V and 6 bases from J; bases unmatched to any gene: 4. The CDR3 sequence: CASSPTGGNEQFF. DNA for the CDR3: TGTGCCAGCAGCCCTACAGGGGGCAATGAGCAGTTCTTC.

The chain is built from TRBV5-1 and TRBJ2-2; D unresolved. The V end was cut by 4 bases, the J end by 0 bases, with 7 bases between. CDR3 length equals 14 residues. Germline V gene lookup returns CDR1 SGHRS and CDR2 YFSETQ. Here the CDR3 reads CASSPTSNTGELFF. In nucleotides, the CDR3 is TGCGCCAGCAGCCCGACTTCGAACACCGGGGAGCTGTTTTTT. Filled out from reference TRBV5-1 and TRBJ2-2, the complete variable domain reads KAGVTQTPRYLIKTRGQQVTLSCSPISGHRSVSWYQQTPGQGLQFLFEYFSETQRNKGNFPGRFSGRQFSNSRSEMNVSTLELGDSALYLCASSPTSNTGELFFGEGSRLTVL.

This chain connects TRBV29-1 to TRBJ1-4; 8 bases align to TRBD1. Trimming took 0 bases from V and 8 from J; bases not matched to a gene: 8. Germline V lookup: CDR1 SQVTM, CDR2 ANQGSEA. The CDR3 has 15 amino acids. This CDR3 is CSVEDRGRVGEKLFF. DNA for the CDR3: TGCAGCGTTGAAGACAGGGGGCGGGTTGGAGAAAAACTGTTTTTT.

The rearrangement joins TRBV19 to TRBJ2-1; weak D call: TRBD2 (6 bases). Per the germline V gene, CDR1 is LNHDA and CDR2 is SQIVND (reference sequence). Trimming stripped 3 bases from V and 8 bases from J, with 20 bases between. The CDR3 has 16 residues. The CDR3 DNA sequence: TGTGCCAGTAGTATGAGAGTCCGGGGGAGTTTAGATGAGCAGTTCTTC. This codes for CASSMRVRGSLDEQFF. The full variable domain, with the rest looked up from reference TRBV19 and TRBJ2-1, is DGGITQSPKYLFRKEGQNVTLSCEQNLNHDAMYWYRQDPGQGLRLIYYSQIVNDFQKGDIAEGYSVSREKKESFPLTVTSAQKNPTAFYLCASSMRVRGSLDEQFFGPGTRLTVL.

The chain combines TRBV3-1 (or the pseudogene TRBV3-2) with TRBJ2-1, with D possibly matching TRBD1 (5 bases). Trimming took off 4 bases at V and 5 bases at J, with 9 bases between the two ends. Germline loops: CDR1 LGHDT, CDR2 YNNKEL (reference sequence). This CDR3 comprises 13 residues. CDR3 bases: TGTGCCAGCAGCCCGGACATAGACAATGAGCAGTTCTTC. This gives the protein CASSPDIDNEQFF.

The CDR3 loop is CASSSQGPGELFF. CDR3 sequence (DNA): TGCGCCAGCAGCTCACAGGGTCCCGGGGAGCTGTTTTTT. V gene TRBV5-1 combines with J gene TRBJ2-2, with D tentatively TRBD1 (6 bases). V lost 3 bases to trimming and J lost 6 bases, with 9 bases between them. This CDR3 is 13 amino acids long. Germline V CDR1 and CDR2: SGHRS, YFSETQ.

This clone was observed a single time. CDR3 amino acids: CASSPTPNGCSAGNTIYF. CDR3 bases: TGTGCCAGCAGCCCGACCCCTAACGGGTGCTCGGCTGGAAACACCATATATTTT. This rearrangement joins TRBV21-1 to TRBJ1-3. TRBV21-1 represents a pseudogene. The CDR3 has 18 residues.

This chain connects TRBV10-3 to TRBJ1-5, with D uncertain. Trimming pared 3 bases from V and 7 bases from J, leaving 10 bases between. Germline V CDR1 and CDR2: ENHRY, SYGVKD. There are 13 residues in the CDR3. CDR3 protein: CAISETPEQPQHF. The CDR3 DNA follows: TGTGCCATCAGTGAAACCCCGGAGCAGCCCCAGCATTTT.

This chain connects TRBV7-2 to TRBJ1-1; D may be TRBD1 (5 bases). This CDR3 has 16 amino acids. Germline assignment: CDR1 SGHTA and CDR2 FQGNSA. Deletions cut 2 bases from V and 0 bases from J, with 13 bases between. Written as DNA, the CDR3 is TGTGCCAGCAGCTTAACCCGAGCGGGGGTGAACACTGAAGCTTTCTTT. Encoded protein: CASSLTRAGVNTEAFF.

The V and J genes are TRBV18 and TRBJ2-7; 8 nucleotides agree with TRBD1. V shed 3 bases and J 5 bases; nucleotides not matched to a gene: 9. Per germline, CDR1 KGHSH and CDR2 LQKENI. This CDR3 has 15 amino acids. The CDR3 reads CASSPQQGGSDEQYF. In DNA form, the CDR3 reads TGTGCCAGCTCACCTCAACAGGGGGGTTCCGACGAGCAGTACTTC.

V gene TRBV30 combines with J gene TRBJ2-1; 12 bases map to TRBD1. The junction had 7 bases not matched to a gene; V was cut back by 0 bases and J by 16 bases. The CDR3 runs 13 residues. Germline V gene data show CDR1 as GTSNPN and CDR2 as SVGIG (reference sequence). The CDR3 sequence is CAWSVPGTGGGFF. DNA for the CDR3: TGTGCCTGGAGTGTTCCCGGGACAGGGGGCGGTTTCTTC.

Only a few counts were recorded for this clone. The chain employs TRBV27 and TRBJ1-1, with 10 positions matching TRBD1. This CDR3 contains 14 residues. CDR1 and CDR2 from the germline V gene are MNHEY and SMNVEV (reference sequence). V shed 7 bases, J shed 2 bases, and the junction held 4 bases outside the gene matches. The CDR3 region has the DNA TGTGCCAGCAAACTGACAGGGGGCAACACTGAAGCTTTCTTT. Translation gives CASKLTGGNTEAFF.

This rearrangement joins TRBV28 to TRBJ1-1, with TRBD1 as a possible D gene (5 bases). CDR3 length: 15 amino acids. Looked up from germline, CDR1 is MDHEN and CDR2 is SYDVKM. V gave up 3 bases and J gave up 1 base, with 12 bases separating them. Written as DNA, the CDR3 is TGTGCCAGCAGTTTTGATTCGGGGGGGAACACTGAAGCTTTCTTT. The encoded protein is CASSFDSGGNTEAFF.

The rearrangement uses TRBV5-4 and TRBJ2-3; D perhaps matches TRBD1 (6 bases). V was trimmed by 4 bases and J by 7 bases, leaving 19 bases between them. The germline CDR1 and CDR2 sequences are SGHNT and YYREEE (reference sequence). The CDR3 covers 15 residues. In DNA form, the CDR3 reads TGTGCCAGCAGCCCGCAGGGGCGGCGGGCGAATACGCAGTATTTT. As protein: CASSPQGRRANTQYF. Full variable domain (remainder filled in from reference TRBV5-4 and TRBJ2-3): ETGVTQSPTHLIKTRGQQVTLRCSSQSGHNTVSWYQQALGQGPQFIFQYYREEENGRGNFPPRFSGLQFPNYSSELNVNALELDDSALYLCASSPQGRRANTQYFGPGTRLTVL.

This clone appeared a single time. The chain uses TRBV6-5 and TRBJ2-7; the D gene is possibly TRBD2 (5 bases). The CDR3 runs 15 residues. V lost 4 bases to trimming and J lost 3 bases, with 16 bases between them. The germline V gene encodes CDR1 MNHEY and CDR2 SVGAGI. In DNA, the CDR3 is TGTGCCAGCAGTTTATACGGGGTTCCAAGCTACGAGCAGTACTTC. Its translation: CASSLYGVPSYEQYF.

This chain uses TRBV5-6 with TRBJ1-1; TRBD1 aligns across 12 bases. There are 15 residues in the CDR3. The V gene's germline CDR1 is SGHDT and CDR2 YYEEEE. J was trimmed by 4 bases and V by 2 bases; bases with no gene match: 3. CDR3 protein: CASSFGTGGFTEAFF. CDR3 bases: TGTGCCAGCAGCTTTGGGACAGGGGGCTTCACTGAAGCTTTCTTT.

V and J are TRBV7-8 and TRBJ1-1; 7 bases match TRBD1. Germline V gene data show CDR1 as SGHVS and CDR2 as FQNEAQ. This CDR3 contains 16 residues. Trimming cost V 4 bases and J 6 bases; bases outside gene matches: 14. The CDR3 region is CASSSNQGVYAAEAFF. As DNA, the CDR3 is TGTGCCAGCAGCTCCAATCAGGGGGTTTACGCCGCTGAAGCTTTCTTT. Filled out from reference TRBV7-8 and TRBJ1-1, the complete variable domain reads GAGVSQSPRYKVAKRGQDVALRCDPISGHVSLFWYQQALGQGPEFLTYFQNEAQLDKSGLPSDRFFAERPEGSVSTLKIQRTQQEDSAVYLCASSSNQGVYAAEAFFGQGTRLTVV.

This clone was recorded a few times. The chain uses TRBV3-1 (or the pseudogene TRBV3-2) and TRBJ1-4, with a tentative D call TRBD1 (5 bases). CDR1 LGHDT and CDR2 YNNKEL come from the germline V gene (reference sequence). The CDR3 loop spans 12 amino acids. V shed 8 bases and J shed 8 bases, with 12 bases lying between them. CDR3 nucleotide sequence: TGTGCCAGCGGGACGCGGGGGGAAAAACTGTTTTTT. Amino acids: CASGTRGEKLFF.

V usage is TRBV7-9 and J usage is TRBJ2-1, with TRBD1 as a possible D gene (6 bases). V dropped 5 bases and J dropped 0 bases, with 14 bases sitting between them. CDR3 size: 16 residues. CDR1 is SEHNR, CDR2 FQNEAQ, per germline (reference sequence). CDR3 region: CASSHLQGSSYNEQFF. CDR3 DNA sequence: TGTGCCAGCAGCCATTTACAGGGTAGCTCCTACAATGAGCAGTTCTTC.